Below are 27 T cell receptor beta chains sequenced from a single sample in a study of T-cell reconstitution after alpha-beta-depleted transplantation in children. As it was prepared, the TCRbeta library received unique molecular identifiers. MiXCR, applied by TCRdb to the PCR reads, yields one record per CDR3 protein. The sample comprises about 490,000 distinct CDR3 sequences, over 9.5% of which are singletons, and just over 2% rests with the top ten. Sequenced here: PBMCs, sampled before TCRalphabeta/CD19-depleted stem cell transplant. These receptor sequences come from a child younger than 10 with inherited bone marrow failure, due to receive a stem cell transplant.

In its sample, this clonotype was seen many times. The chain is built from TRBV6-1 and TRBJ2-1; TRBD1 or TRBD2 may be the D gene (5 bases each). The ends were cut back, 4 bases at V and 4 bases at J, with 11 bases in the middle. CDR3 length equals 14 residues. Per the germline V gene, CDR1 is MNHNS and CDR2 is SASEGT. The CDR3 sequence is CASSVGRSYNEQFF. Written as DNA, the CDR3 is TGTGCCAGCAGTGTGGGACGGTCATACAATGAGCAGTTCTTC.

This clonotype appeared many times. The chain carries TRBV21-1 and TRBJ1-2. TRBV21-1 counts as a pseudogene. The CDR3 length is 13 residues. In nucleotides, the CDR3 is TGTGCCAGCAGCATTAGTCGAGTCTATGGCTACACCTTC. Encoded protein: CASSISRVYGYTF.

Many counts were recorded for this clonotype. The J gene is TRBJ2-7, the V gene TRBV10-3; 7 bases line up with TRBD1. The CDR3 contains 14 residues. Germline V gives CDR1 ENHRY, CDR2 SYGVKD. V gave up 6 bases and J gave up 3 bases; unmatched junction bases: 8. CDR3 DNA: TGTGCCATCAGGGCCGGGACAGATGGCTACGAGCAGTACTTC. Translating gives CAIRAGTDGYEQYF.

This clonotype was counted at least ten times. This sequence joins TRBV6-1 and TRBJ2-1; D gene uncertain. Germline V lookup: CDR1 MNHNS, CDR2 SASEGT. Trimming stripped 9 bases from V and 0 bases from J, with 12 bases between. CDR3 size: 14 residues. Here the CDR3 DNA reads TGTGCCAGTTCCGGGTATAGCTCCTACAATGAGCAGTTCTTC. It encodes CASSGYSSYNEQFF.

In the case of this clonotype: A much bigger clone sits one base away, suggesting this may be a read error. The rearrangement joins TRBV12-3 or TRBV12-4 to TRBJ2-2, with D tentatively TRBD2 (5 bases). The CDR3 is 14 residues long. This CDR3 reads CASSFRSLTGEPFF. The CDR3 region has the DNA TGTGCCAGCAGTTTTAGGTCCCTCACCGGGGAGCCGTTTTTT.

This clonotype was seen ten or more times. The genes are TRBV4-3 and TRBJ2-6; D tentatively reads TRBD1 or TRBD2 (5 bases each). The germline V gene has CDR1 LGHNA and CDR2 YSLEER. V lost 4 bases to trimming and J lost 4 bases, with 11 bases between them. The CDR3 sequence is 15 residues long. The CDR3 spells CASSRSGAGANVLTF. In nucleotides, the CDR3 is TGCGCCAGCAGCCGTTCCGGGGCCGGGGCCAACGTCCTGACTTTC.

The sample holds many counts of this clonotype. DNA of the CDR3: TGTGCCAGCAGCGTATCTGGCAGGGGTTCAGATACGCAGTATTTT. Translated, it gives CASSVSGRGSDTQYF. The chain is built from TRBV9 and TRBJ2-3; possible D gene TRBD1, 6 bases. Germline CDR1 reads SGDLS; CDR2 reads YYNGEE. The CDR3 spans 15 residues. Deletions cut 1 base from V and 4 bases from J, with 13 bases between.

There are many counts of this clonotype. This chain joins TRBV4-1 and TRBJ2-2; D ambiguous. Germline V gene lookup returns CDR1 MGHRA and CDR2 YSYEKL. The CDR3 sequence is 15 residues long. The V gene lost 3 bases and the J gene lost 2 bases, with 10 bases spanning the gap. CDR3 amino acids: CASSHTGLNTGELFF. DNA for the CDR3: TGCGCCAGCAGCCACACGGGCCTAAACACCGGGGAGCTGTTTTTT.

This clonotype was observed many times. This chain uses TRBV30 with TRBJ2-3; D remains ambiguous. The length of the CDR3 is 13 residues. V dropped 2 bases and J dropped 6 bases, with 12 bases sitting between them. From germline, CDR1 is GTSNPN and CDR2 SVGIG (reference sequence). Here the CDR3 DNA reads TGTGCCTGGAGTATAACGGGTGCGGATACGCAGTATTTT. Encoded protein: CAWSITGADTQYF.

This clonotype has a count of ten or more. The chain joins TRBV5-1 to TRBJ1-1; D may be TRBD1 (5 bases). The germline V gene encodes CDR1 SGHRS and CDR2 YFSETQ. The CDR3 spans 16 residues. The V end lost 1 base, the J end lost 0 bases, and 13 bases lay between the germline ends. The DNA of the CDR3 is TGCGCCAGCAGCTTGATCGACAGCCCTGTGAACACTGAAGCTTTCTTT. It encodes CASSLIDSPVNTEAFF.

This clonotype has at least ten counts. The chain is built from TRBV29-1 and TRBJ2-2; 9 nucleotides align to TRBD1. The V segment lost 4 bases and the J segment 1 base; nucleotides outside the gene matches: 4. CDR3 length: 15 residues. The V gene's germline CDR1 is SQVTM and CDR2 ANQGSEA. CDR3: CSVARQGVNTGELFF. In nucleotides, the CDR3 is TGCAGCGTTGCCCGACAGGGGGTGAACACCGGGGAGCTGTTTTTT.

This chain links TRBV6-5 with TRBJ2-7, with D unclear. V was shortened by 7 bases and J by 4 bases, with 11 bases between the two germline ends. From germline, CDR1 is MNHEY and CDR2 SVGAGI. The length of the CDR3 is 12 residues. The CDR3 nucleotides read TGTGCCAGCATAAGGGAACCTTACGAGCAGTACTTC. This encodes CASIREPYEQYF.

This clonotype was seen many times. CDR3 coding DNA: TGTGCCAGCAGCCCCCGACCGACAGGGAGCCAAGAGACCCAGTACTTC. Translation gives CASSPRPTGSQETQYF. The chain is built from TRBV7-2 and TRBJ2-5, with 7 positions matching TRBD1. The germline CDR1 and CDR2 sequences are SGHTA and FQGNSA. CDR3 length: 16 residues. The V segment lost 5 bases and the J segment 1 base; nucleotides outside the gene matches: 10.

To note about this clonotype: A read error is possible here, since a much larger clone lies one base away. This sequence joins TRBV30 and TRBJ1-5; D perhaps matches TRBD1 (6 bases). Germline V gene data show CDR1 as GTSNPN and CDR2 as SVGIG (reference sequence). The CDR3 sequence is 14 residues long. CDR3 sequence: CAWRRPGGHQHQHF. CDR3 nucleotides: TGTGCCTGGAGAAGGCCCGGGGGACATCAGCACCAGCATTTT.

The chain employs TRBV30 and TRBJ2-5; D uncertain. The germline V gene encodes CDR1 GTSNPN and CDR2 SVGIG (reference sequence). The germline V and J ends were trimmed by 1 base and 7 bases, with 4 bases remaining between them. The CDR3 covers 10 residues. CDR3 sequence: CAWSDRTQYF. The CDR3 DNA sequence: TGTGCCTGGAGTGATCGGACCCAGTACTTC.

This clonotype was detected many times. The V call is TRBV12-3 or TRBV12-4, the J call TRBJ1-6; 7 nucleotides match TRBD1. The CDR3 loop spans 14 amino acids. The V segment lost 3 bases and the J segment 10 bases; nucleotides outside the gene matches: 6. CDR3 residues: CASSFRGGGSPLHF. CDR3 nucleotide sequence: TGTGCCAGCAGTTTCAGGGGGGGTGGGTCACCCCTCCACTTT.

This clonotype was counted ten times or more. CDR3 sequence: CSASESDTQYF. The CDR3, as DNA: TGCAGTGCTTCGGAATCAGATACGCAGTATTTT. The gene calls are TRBV20-1 and TRBJ2-3; D is unclear. The CDR3 length is 11 residues. Looked up from germline, CDR1 is DFQATT and CDR2 is SNEGSKA (reference sequence). V was cut by 5 bases and J by 4 bases, with 7 bases left in between.

This clonotype was seen ten or more times. The J gene is TRBJ2-3, the V gene TRBV5-1; 9 nucleotides line up with TRBD2. Germline CDR1 reads SGHRS; CDR2 reads YFSETQ. The V gene end was trimmed by 4 bases and the J gene end by 1 base; junction bases not matched to a gene: 7. This CDR3 region has 16 residues. CDR3: CASSLLAGAGTDTQYF. DNA for the CDR3: TGCGCCAGCAGCCTTTTAGCGGGAGCGGGCACAGATACGCAGTATTTT.

This clonotype has ten or more counts. The gene calls are TRBV12-3 or TRBV12-4 and TRBJ2-1, with D perhaps TRBD2 (6 bases). V was cut by 6 bases and J by 7 bases, with 22 bases left in between. The CDR3 contains 16 residues. DNA of the CDR3: TGTGCCAGCAGCCCGGGGGTGGGGTTGCGGCTGAATGAGCAGTTCTTC. Its translation: CASSPGVGLRLNEQFF.

This clonotype was seen ten or more times. For the CDR3, the DNA is TGTGCCACCAGTGATCCTAGCGGGAGAGGTTCCTACAATGAGCAGTTCTTC. This sequence encodes CATSDPSGRGSYNEQFF. V is TRBV24-1 and J is TRBJ2-1, with TRBD2 matching 10 bases. CDR3 length: 17 residues. The V gene's germline CDR1 is KGHDR and CDR2 SFDVKD. V was pared by 3 bases and J by 1 base, with 5 bases of the junction left unmatched.

This CDR3 reads CASSQSEGLAGGGAETQYF. The CDR3 DNA sequence: TGCGCCAGCAGTCAATCGGAGGGACTAGCGGGAGGGGGAGCAGAGACCCAGTACTTC. The chain links TRBV23-1 to TRBJ2-5; the match to TRBD2 covers 16 bases. TRBV23-1 is identified as an open reading frame with a role that is uncertain. This CDR3 spans 19 amino acids. The trim removed 0 bases at V and 4 bases at J, leaving 8 bases unmatched.

This clonotype was recorded many times. The chain recombines TRBV12-3 or TRBV12-4 with TRBJ2-1; 7 bases match TRBD1. The CDR3 loop spans 15 amino acids. Trimming removed 2 bases from V and 9 bases from J; junction bases left unmatched: 10. The DNA for the CDR3 is TGTGCCAGCAGTTTAAGGGGGCCGCTTTATGGTGAGCAGTTCTTC. As protein: CASSLRGPLYGEQFF.

Ten or more counts support this clonotype. J is TRBJ1-5 and V is TRBV12-3 or TRBV12-4, with TRBD1 matching 8 bases. V trimming: 3 bases; J trimming: 8 bases; junction bases outside the gene matches: 3. The CDR3 is 13 residues long. DNA for the CDR3: TGTGCCAGCAGTTTCAGACAGGGGAAGCCCCAGCATTTT. The encoded protein is CASSFRQGKPQHF.

Many counts were recorded for this clonotype. V is TRBV20-1 and J is TRBJ2-3; D is unclear. Trimming pared 8 bases from V and 0 bases from J, leaving 15 bases between. The germline gives CDR1 DFQATT, CDR2 SNEGSKA (reference sequence). The CDR3 totals 14 residues. The CDR3 nucleotides read TGCAGTACAAGACCGGCCTCGAGCACAGATACGCAGTATTTT. Translated, it gives CSTRPASSTDTQYF.

Many counts were recorded for this clonotype. The chain links TRBV29-1 to TRBJ2-5; no clear D gene. Germline CDR1 and CDR2: SQVTM and ANQGSEA. V shed 4 bases and J shed 2 bases, with 8 bases lying between them. The CDR3 contains 12 residues. CDR3 loop: CSVVWIQETQYF. As DNA, the CDR3 is TGCAGCGTTGTGTGGATACAAGAGACCCAGTACTTC.

This clonotype was recorded a few times. CDR3 DNA: TGTGCCAGCAGTGATTCCAAAGGCGCCCGTAAACAGACCCAGTACTTC. Amino acids: CASSDSKGARKQTQYF. This rearrangement joins TRBV2 to TRBJ2-5; no clear D gene. Germline lookup yields CDR1 SNHLY and CDR2 FYNNEI. Deletions cut 3 bases from V and 6 bases from J, with 20 bases between. This CDR3 is built from 16 residues.

The chain is built from TRBV27 and TRBJ2-7; TRBD2 matches 7 bases. Germline trimming cut 5 bases from V and 0 bases from J; bases unmatched to any gene: 7. From germline, CDR1 is MNHEY and CDR2 SMNVEV (reference sequence). This CDR3 has 15 residues. CDR3: CASSETSAPSYEQYF. CDR3 nucleotides: TGTGCCAGCAGTGAAACTAGCGCTCCCTCCTACGAGCAGTACTTC.